This entry lists 14 T cell receptor beta chains sequenced from one sample in a study of molecular identifiers for immune sequencing clone quantification (dated by TCRdb to 2017 to 2018). The library was obtained by PCR. Sequencing was performed on an Illumina HiSeq 4000. TCRdb's own reprocessing of the public reads used fastp at Q25 and MiXCR and kept productive beta chains. Rows with a matching CDR3 protein are joined into one entry that keeps the most common DNA and genes. A total of about half a million distinct CDR3 sequences appear in this sample, 20% to 25% of them only once. The ten largest account for around 0.84% of the sample. The sequenced sample consisted of naive CD8+ T cells from blood, with Jurkat cell RNA spiked in. What the cell subset or site label conveys for this sample: FACS-sorted CD8+CD4-CCR7+CD45RA+ naive T cells. The receptors come from a human donor in good health. Some libraries in this study had Jurkat cell RNA spiked in.

As to this clonotype: At one end, the junction sequence differs from germline, possibly due to a read error. The chain carries TRBV7-9 and TRBJ2-3; D uncertain. The CDR3 length is 12 residues. Germline CDR1 SEHNR, CDR2 FQNEAQ (reference sequence). Written as DNA, the CDR3 is TGTGCCAGCACCCCTGACACAGATGCGCAGTATTTT. Translating it yields CASTPDTDAQYF.

This clonotype appeared many times. The chain joins TRBV2 to TRBJ2-3, with TRBD2 identical over 13 bases. The germline gives CDR1 SNHLY, CDR2 FYNNEI. After removal of 8 bases from V and 5 bases from J, the junction contained 7 bases not matched to a gene. The CDR3 consists of 15 residues. CDR3 amino acids: CASGTSGARRDTQYF. As DNA, the CDR3 is TGTGCCAGCGGGACTAGCGGGGCGAGGAGAGATACGCAGTATTTT.

This clonotype has a handful of counts. The chain carries TRBV2 and TRBJ2-2; no clear D. Germline V CDR1 and CDR2: SNHLY, FYNNEI. V was cut by 6 bases and J by 2 bases, with 10 bases left in between. CDR3 length equals 14 residues. This CDR3 is CASRLSPNTGELFF. Written as DNA, the CDR3 is TGTGCCAGCAGGCTTTCACCTAACACCGGGGAGCTGTTTTTT.

This clonotype was detected a few times. This chain links TRBV20-1 with TRBJ2-2; 9 bases agree with TRBD2. CDR1 is DFQATT and CDR2 is SNEGSKA in the germline V gene (reference sequence). The CDR3 loop spans 16 amino acids. V trimming: 1 base; J trimming: 2 bases; junction bases outside the gene matches: 5. The CDR3 region is CSARGREGPNTGELFF. CDR3 nucleotide sequence: TGCAGTGCTAGAGGGCGGGAGGGCCCTAACACCGGGGAGCTGTTTTTT.

This clonotype was found many times. V usage is TRBV7-8 and J usage is TRBJ2-3; D possibly corresponds to TRBD2 (6 bases). Germline V lookup: CDR1 SGHVS, CDR2 FQNEAQ. Between the trimmed V and J ends, which lost 4 bases and 0 bases, there was a span of 11 bases. CDR3 size: 15 residues. The CDR3 reads CASSSTGTSTDTQYF. DNA for the CDR3: TGTGCCAGCAGCTCGACCGGGACTAGCACAGATACGCAGTATTTT.

As to this clonotype: A junction end diverges from the germline sequence, so it may reflect a read error. This chain connects TRBV5-1 to TRBJ1-6; 9 bases match TRBD1. The germline CDR1 and CDR2 sequences are SGHRS and YFSETQ. The CDR3 has 20 amino acids. Here the CDR3 DNA reads TGCGCCAGCAGCTTGTTCCCACAGGACACAGGGGGCTCCTATAGTTCACCCCTCCACTTT. This codes for CASSLFPQDTGGSYSSPLHF.

This clonotype was picked up many times. The rearrangement joins TRBV20-1 to TRBJ2-7; possible D gene TRBD2, 6 bases. CDR1 is DFQATT and CDR2 is SNEGSKA in the germline V gene (reference sequence). V gave up 5 bases and J gave up 5 bases, with 16 bases separating them. The CDR3 spans 13 residues. DNA of the CDR3: TGCAGTGCTCTAACGGGGACTCCTGACGAGCAGTACTTC. Its translation is CSALTGTPDEQYF.

This chain connects TRBV19 to TRBJ2-1; the match to TRBD2 covers 7 bases. The germline CDR1 and CDR2 sequences are LNHDA and SQIVND (reference sequence). V was pared by 5 bases and J by 1 base, with 5 bases of the junction left unmatched. The CDR3 consists of 15 residues. The DNA of the CDR3 is TGTGCCAGTAGTTACGGACTAGTTTCCTACAATGAGCAGTTCTTC. It specifies CASSYGLVSYNEQFF.

This clonotype has a count of ten or more. The V and J genes are TRBV7-9 and TRBJ1-1, with a possible D match to TRBD1 (6 bases). The CDR3 sequence is 12 residues long. Looked up from germline, CDR1 is SEHNR and CDR2 is FQNEAQ (reference sequence). The CDR3 region is CVGTGLNTEAFF. In DNA form, the CDR3 reads TGTGTCGGAACAGGGTTGAACACTGAAGCTTTCTTT. Using reference TRBV7-9 and TRBJ1-1 for the parts outside the CDR3, the full variable domain is DTGVSQNPRHKITKRGQNVTFRCDPISEHNRLYWYRQTLGQGPEFLTYFQNEAQLEKSRLLSDRFSAERPKGSFSTLEIQRTEQGDSAMYLCVGTGLNTEAFFGQGTRLTVV.

Worth noting for this clonotype: A much larger clone differs by one base, so this may be a read error. The conserved final phenylalanine or tryptophan is absent from the CDR3, which likely points to a read error. The V and J genes are TRBV20-1 and TRBJ2-7; 9 bases are a match to TRBD2. The CDR3 loop spans 12 amino acids. Germline loops: CDR1 DFQATT, CDR2 SNEGSKA (reference sequence). V dropped 5 bases and J dropped 5; count of bases not matched to a gene: 4. The CDR3 DNA is TGCAGTGCTCAGGGACTAGCCCACGAGCAGTACTCC. It is translated as CSAQGLAHEQYS.

Ten or more counts support this clonotype. CDR3 sequence (DNA): TGTGCCACCAGTGACTATGACTGGGGAGGTACAGATACGCAGTATTTT. Translation: CATSDYDWGGTDTQYF. The rearrangement uses TRBV24-1 and TRBJ2-3; D perhaps matches TRBD2 (6 bases). V was cut by 4 bases and J by 3 bases, with 16 bases left in between. Per germline, CDR1 KGHDR and CDR2 SFDVKD. The length of the CDR3 is 16 residues.

This clonotype has ten or more counts. The chain couples TRBV4-3 to TRBJ1-4; no clear D gene. The V gene lost 3 bases and the J gene lost 8 bases, with 19 bases spanning the gap. Germline-derived CDR1 and CDR2 are LGHNA and YSLEER. The CDR3 sequence is 16 residues long. CDR3 sequence reads: CASSQDWRVLGEKLFF. The CDR3, as DNA: TGCGCCAGCAGCCAGGATTGGAGGGTGTTAGGGGAAAAACTGTTTTTT.

This clonotype was observed at least ten times. The chain carries TRBV7-9 and TRBJ2-7, with TRBD1 as a possible D gene (6 bases). Germline loops: CDR1 SEHNR, CDR2 FQNEAQ (reference sequence). This CDR3 region has 13 residues. V was trimmed by 5 bases and J by 3 bases, leaving 11 bases between them. Written as DNA, the CDR3 is TGTGCCAGCAGCCCGGACAGCTACTACGAGCAGTACTTC. Translation: CASSPDSYYEQYF.

Remarks on this clonotype: Since a much larger clone is just one base distant, this may be a read error. The chain carries TRBV6-5 and TRBJ2-7; D call uncertain. The CDR3 is 13 residues long. CDR1 MNHEY and CDR2 SVGAGI come from the germline V gene. The CDR3 DNA sequence: TGTGCCAGCAATCCGGGTTCGGCCTACGAGCAGCACTTC. Its translation: CASNPGSAYEQHF.